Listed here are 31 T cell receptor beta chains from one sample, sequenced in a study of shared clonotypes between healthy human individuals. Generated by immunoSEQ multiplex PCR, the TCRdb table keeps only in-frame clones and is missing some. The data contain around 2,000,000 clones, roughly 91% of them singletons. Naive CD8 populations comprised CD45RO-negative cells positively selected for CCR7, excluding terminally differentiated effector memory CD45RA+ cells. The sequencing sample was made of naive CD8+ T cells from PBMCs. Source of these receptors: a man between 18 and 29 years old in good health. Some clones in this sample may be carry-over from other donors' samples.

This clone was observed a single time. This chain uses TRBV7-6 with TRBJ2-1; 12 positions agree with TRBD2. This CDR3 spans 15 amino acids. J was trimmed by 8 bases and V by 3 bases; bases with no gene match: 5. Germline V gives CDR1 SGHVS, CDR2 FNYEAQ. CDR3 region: CASSFGTSGFDEQFF. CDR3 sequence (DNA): TGTGCCAGCAGCTTTGGGACTAGCGGGTTCGATGAGCAGTTCTTC.

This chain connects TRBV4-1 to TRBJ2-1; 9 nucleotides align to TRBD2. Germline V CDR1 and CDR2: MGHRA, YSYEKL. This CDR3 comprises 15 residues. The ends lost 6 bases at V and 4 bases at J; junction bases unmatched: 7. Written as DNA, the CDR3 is TGCGCCAGCAGAATGGCGGGAGGGCCATACAATGAGCAGTTCTTC. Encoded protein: CASRMAGGPYNEQFF.

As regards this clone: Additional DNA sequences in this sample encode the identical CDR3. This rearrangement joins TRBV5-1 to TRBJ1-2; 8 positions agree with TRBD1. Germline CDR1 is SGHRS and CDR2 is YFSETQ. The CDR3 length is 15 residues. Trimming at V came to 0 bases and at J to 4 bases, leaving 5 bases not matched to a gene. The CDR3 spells CASSLGQGAFYGYTF. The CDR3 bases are TGCGCCAGCAGCTTGGGGCAGGGGGCTTTCTATGGCTACACCTTC.

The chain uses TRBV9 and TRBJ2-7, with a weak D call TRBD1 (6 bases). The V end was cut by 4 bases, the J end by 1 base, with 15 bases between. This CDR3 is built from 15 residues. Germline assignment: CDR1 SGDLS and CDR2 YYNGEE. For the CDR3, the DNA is TGTGCCAGCAGCCCGGACGCCAGGGGATCCTACGAGCAGTACTTC. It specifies CASSPDARGSYEQYF. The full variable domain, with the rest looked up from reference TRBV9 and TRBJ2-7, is DSGVTQTPKHLITATGQRVTLRCSPRSGDLSVYWYQQSLDQGLQFLIQYYNGEERAKGNILERFSAQQFPDLHSELNLSSLELGDSALYFCASSPDARGSYEQYFGPGTRLTVT.

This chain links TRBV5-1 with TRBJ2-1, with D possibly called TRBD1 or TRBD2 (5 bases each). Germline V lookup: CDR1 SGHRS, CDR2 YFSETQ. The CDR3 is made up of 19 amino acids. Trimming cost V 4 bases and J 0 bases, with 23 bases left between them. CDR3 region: CASSPRGTVVKRSYNEQFF. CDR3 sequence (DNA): TGCGCCAGCAGCCCGAGGGGCACCGTGGTAAAGCGCTCCTACAATGAGCAGTTCTTC. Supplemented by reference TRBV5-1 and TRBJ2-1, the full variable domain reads KAGVTQTPRYLIKTRGQQVTLSCSPISGHRSVSWYQQTPGQGLQFLFEYFSETQRNKGNFPGRFSGRQFSNSRSEMNVSTLELGDSALYLCASSPRGTVVKRSYNEQFFGPGTRLTVL.

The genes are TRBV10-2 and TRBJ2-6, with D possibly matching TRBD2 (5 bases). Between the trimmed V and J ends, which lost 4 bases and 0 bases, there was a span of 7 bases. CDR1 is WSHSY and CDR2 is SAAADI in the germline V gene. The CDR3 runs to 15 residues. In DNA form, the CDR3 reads TGCGCCAGCAGTGCCGGAGGCTCTGGGGCCAACGTCCTGACTTTC. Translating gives CASSAGGSGANVLTF.

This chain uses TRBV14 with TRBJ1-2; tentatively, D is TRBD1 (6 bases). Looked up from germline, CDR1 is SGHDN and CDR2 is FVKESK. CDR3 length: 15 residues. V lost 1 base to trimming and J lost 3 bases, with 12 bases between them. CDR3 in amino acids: CASSQVAGADYGYTF. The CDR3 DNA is TGTGCCAGCAGCCAAGTAGCAGGGGCTGACTATGGCTACACCTTC.

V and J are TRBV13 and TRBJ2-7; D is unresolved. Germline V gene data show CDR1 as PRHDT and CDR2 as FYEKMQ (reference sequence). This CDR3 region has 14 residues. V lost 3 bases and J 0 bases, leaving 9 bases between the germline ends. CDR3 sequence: CASSFRQSSYEQYF. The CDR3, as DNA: TGTGCCAGCAGCTTTCGTCAGAGCTCCTACGAGCAGTACTTC.

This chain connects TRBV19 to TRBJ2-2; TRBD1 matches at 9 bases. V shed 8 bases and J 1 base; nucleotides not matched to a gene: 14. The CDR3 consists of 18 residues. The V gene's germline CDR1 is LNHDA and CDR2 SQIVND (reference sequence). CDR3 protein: CASFNPVPDRGNTGELFF. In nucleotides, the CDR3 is TGTGCCAGTTTCAATCCCGTACCGGACAGGGGGAACACCGGGGAGCTGTTTTTT.

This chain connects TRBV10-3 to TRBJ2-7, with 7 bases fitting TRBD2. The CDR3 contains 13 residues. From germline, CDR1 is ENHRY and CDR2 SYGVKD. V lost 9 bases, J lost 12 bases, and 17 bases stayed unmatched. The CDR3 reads CAIWPGLTTHLYF. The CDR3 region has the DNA TGTGCCATTTGGCCGGGACTAACAACCCACCTGTACTTC.

The CDR3 is CASSLSPGLAIDGELFF. The CDR3 DNA is TGTGCCAGCAGTCTGTCACCGGGACTAGCGATTGACGGGGAGCTGTTTTTT. The genes are TRBV27 and TRBJ2-2, with 10 positions matching TRBD2. There are 17 residues in the CDR3. The V segment lost 5 bases and the J segment 7 bases; nucleotides outside the gene matches: 13. Germline V gene lookup returns CDR1 MNHEY and CDR2 SMNVEV (reference sequence).

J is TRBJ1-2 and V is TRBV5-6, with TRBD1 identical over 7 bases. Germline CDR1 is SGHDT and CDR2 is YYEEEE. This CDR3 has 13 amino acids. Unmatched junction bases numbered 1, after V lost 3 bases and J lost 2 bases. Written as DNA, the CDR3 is TGTGCCAGCAGCTGGGGACAGAACTATGGCTACACCTTC. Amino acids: CASSWGQNYGYTF.

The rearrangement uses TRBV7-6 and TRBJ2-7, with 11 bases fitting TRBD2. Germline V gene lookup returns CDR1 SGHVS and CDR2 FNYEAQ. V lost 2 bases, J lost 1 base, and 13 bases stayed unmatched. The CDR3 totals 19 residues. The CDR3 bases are TGTGCCAGCAGCTTAACTGTGACTAGCGGGACATCCCCTTCCTACGAGCAGTACTTC. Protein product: CASSLTVTSGTSPSYEQYF.

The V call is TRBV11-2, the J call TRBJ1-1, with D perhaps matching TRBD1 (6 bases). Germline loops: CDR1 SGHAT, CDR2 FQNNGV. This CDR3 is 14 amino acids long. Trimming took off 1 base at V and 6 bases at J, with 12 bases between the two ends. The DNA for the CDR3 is TGTGCCAGCAGCTTAGTCAGGGGAAGGTCTGAAGCTTTCTTT. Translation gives CASSLVRGRSEAFF.

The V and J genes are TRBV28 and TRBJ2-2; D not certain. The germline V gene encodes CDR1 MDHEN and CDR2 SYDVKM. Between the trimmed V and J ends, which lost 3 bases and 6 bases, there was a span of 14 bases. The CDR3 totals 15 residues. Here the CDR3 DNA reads TGTGCCAGCAGTTTTGTCATCTCCGATCCCGGGGAGCTGTTTTTT. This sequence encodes CASSFVISDPGELFF. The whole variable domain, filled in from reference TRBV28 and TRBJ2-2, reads DVKVTQSSRYLVKRTGEKVFLECVQDMDHENMFWYRQDPGLGLRLIYFSYDVKMKEKGDIPEGYSVSREKKERFSLILESASTNQTSMYLCASSFVISDPGELFFGEGSRLTVL.

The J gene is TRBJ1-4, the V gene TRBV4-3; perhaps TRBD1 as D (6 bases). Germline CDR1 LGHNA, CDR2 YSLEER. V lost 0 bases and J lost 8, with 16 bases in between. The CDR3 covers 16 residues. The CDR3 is CASSQELSLRGEKLFF. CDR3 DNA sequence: TGCGCCAGCAGCCAAGAGCTGTCCCTTAGGGGGGAAAAACTGTTTTTT.

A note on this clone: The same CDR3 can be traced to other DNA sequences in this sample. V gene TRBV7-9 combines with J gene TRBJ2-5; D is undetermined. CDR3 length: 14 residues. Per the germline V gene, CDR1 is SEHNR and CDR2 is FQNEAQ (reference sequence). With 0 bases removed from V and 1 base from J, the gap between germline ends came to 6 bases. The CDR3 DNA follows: TGTGCCAGCAGCTTAGCTGGGCGCCAAGAGACCCAGTACTTC. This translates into CASSLAGRQETQYF.

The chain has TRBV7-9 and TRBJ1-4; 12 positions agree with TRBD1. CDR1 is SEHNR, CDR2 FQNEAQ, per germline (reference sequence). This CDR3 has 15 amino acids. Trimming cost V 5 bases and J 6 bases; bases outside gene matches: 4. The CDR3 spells CASSGDRGPDEKLFF. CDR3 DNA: TGTGCCAGCAGCGGGGACAGGGGGCCGGATGAAAAACTGTTTTTT. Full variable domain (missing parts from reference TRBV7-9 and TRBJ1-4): DTGVSQNPRHKITKRGQNVTFRCDPISEHNRLYWYRQTLGQGPEFLTYFQNEAQLEKSRLLSDRFSAERPKGSFSTLEIQRTEQGDSAMYLCASSGDRGPDEKLFFGSGTQLSVL.

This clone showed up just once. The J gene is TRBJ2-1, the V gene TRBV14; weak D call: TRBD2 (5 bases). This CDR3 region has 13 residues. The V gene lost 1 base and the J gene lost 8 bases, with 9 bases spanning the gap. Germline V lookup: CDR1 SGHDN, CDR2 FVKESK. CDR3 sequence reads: CASSQGPGYEQFF. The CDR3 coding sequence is TGTGCCAGCAGCCAAGGTCCGGGGTATGAGCAGTTCTTC.

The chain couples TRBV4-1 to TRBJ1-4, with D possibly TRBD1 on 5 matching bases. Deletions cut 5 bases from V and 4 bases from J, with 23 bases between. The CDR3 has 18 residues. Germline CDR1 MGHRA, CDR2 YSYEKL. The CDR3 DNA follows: TGCGCCAGCAGCTCTCGTCCTGGCGGGGACCCTGATAATGAAAAACTGTTTTTT. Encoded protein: CASSSRPGGDPDNEKLFF.

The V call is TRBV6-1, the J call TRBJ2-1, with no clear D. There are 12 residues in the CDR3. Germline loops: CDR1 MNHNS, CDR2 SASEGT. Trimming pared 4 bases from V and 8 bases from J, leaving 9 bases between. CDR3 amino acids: CASSGRLYEQFF. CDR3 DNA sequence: TGTGCCAGCAGTGGGCGTTTGTATGAGCAGTTCTTC.

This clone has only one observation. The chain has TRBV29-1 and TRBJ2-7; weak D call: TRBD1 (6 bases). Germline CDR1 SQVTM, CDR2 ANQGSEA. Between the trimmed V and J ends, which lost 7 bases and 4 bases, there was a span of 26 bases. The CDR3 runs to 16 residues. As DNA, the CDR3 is TGCAGCGCCTCCGGGGCCGGGGACATGGTAAATTACGAGCAGTACTTC. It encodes CSASGAGDMVNYEQYF.

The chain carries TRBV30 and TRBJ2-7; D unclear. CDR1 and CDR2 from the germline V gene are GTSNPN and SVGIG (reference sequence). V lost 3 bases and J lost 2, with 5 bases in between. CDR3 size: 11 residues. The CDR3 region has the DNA TGTGCCTGGAGATCAGCCTACGAGCAGTACTTC. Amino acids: CAWRSAYEQYF.

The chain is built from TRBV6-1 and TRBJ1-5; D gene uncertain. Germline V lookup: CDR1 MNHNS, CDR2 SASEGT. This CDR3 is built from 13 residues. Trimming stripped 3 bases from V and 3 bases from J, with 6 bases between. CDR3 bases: TGTGCCAGCAGTGAGGCCATCAATCAGCCCCAGCATTTT. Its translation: CASSEAINQPQHF.

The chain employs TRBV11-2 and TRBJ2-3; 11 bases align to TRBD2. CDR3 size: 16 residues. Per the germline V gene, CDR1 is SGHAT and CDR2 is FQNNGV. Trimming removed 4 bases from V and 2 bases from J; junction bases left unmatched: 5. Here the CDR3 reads CASSWVAGGATDTQYF. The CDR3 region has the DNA TGTGCCAGCAGCTGGGTAGCGGGAGGGGCCACAGATACGCAGTATTTT.

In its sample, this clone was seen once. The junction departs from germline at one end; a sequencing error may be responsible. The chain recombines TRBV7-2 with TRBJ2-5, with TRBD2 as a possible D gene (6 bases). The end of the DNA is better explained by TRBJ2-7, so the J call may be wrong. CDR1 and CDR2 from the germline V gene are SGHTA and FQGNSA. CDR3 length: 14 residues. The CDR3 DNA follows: TGTGCCAGCAGTTTAGGGACTGGGTCCTACGAGCAGTACTTC. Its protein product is CASSLGTGSYEQYF.

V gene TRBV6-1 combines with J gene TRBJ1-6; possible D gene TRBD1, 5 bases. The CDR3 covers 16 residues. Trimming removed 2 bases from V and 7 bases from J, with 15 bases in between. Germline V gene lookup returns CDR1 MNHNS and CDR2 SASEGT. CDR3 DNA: TGTGCCAGCAGTGAACCCGAGGGGAGAAAAAATTCACCCCTCCACTTT. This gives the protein CASSEPEGRKNSPLHF.

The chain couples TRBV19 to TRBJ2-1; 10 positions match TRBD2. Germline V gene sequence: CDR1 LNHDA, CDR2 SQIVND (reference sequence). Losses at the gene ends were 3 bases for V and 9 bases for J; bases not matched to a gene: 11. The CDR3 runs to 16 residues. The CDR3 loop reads CASSIWPSGSTGEQFF. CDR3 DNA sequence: TGTGCCAGTAGTATTTGGCCTAGCGGGAGTACGGGTGAGCAGTTCTTC.

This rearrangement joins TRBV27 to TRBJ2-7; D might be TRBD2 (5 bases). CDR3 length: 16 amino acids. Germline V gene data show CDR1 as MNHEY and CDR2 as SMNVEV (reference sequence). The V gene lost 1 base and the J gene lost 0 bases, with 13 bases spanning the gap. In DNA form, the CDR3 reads TGTGCCAGCAGTTTATATTCCGGGATTTCCTCCTACGAGCAGTACTTC. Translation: CASSLYSGISSYEQYF.

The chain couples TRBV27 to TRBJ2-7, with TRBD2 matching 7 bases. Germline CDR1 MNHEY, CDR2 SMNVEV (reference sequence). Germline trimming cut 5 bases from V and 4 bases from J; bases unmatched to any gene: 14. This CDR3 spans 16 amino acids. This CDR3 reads CASSPSGGKVGYEQYF. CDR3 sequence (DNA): TGTGCCAGCAGTCCTTCCGGGGGGAAAGTGGGGTACGAGCAGTACTTC.

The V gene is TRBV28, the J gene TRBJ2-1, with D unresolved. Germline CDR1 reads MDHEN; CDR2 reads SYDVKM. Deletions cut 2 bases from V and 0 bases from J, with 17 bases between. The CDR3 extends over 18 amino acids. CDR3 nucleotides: TGTGCCAGCAGTTTAGGAACTTTAACGGTACGCTCCTACAATGAGCAGTTCTTC. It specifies CASSLGTLTVRSYNEQFF.